The 17 T cell receptor beta chains below all came from one sample that was sequenced in a study of blood T cell repertoires in COVID-19. The repertoire was sequenced with immunoSEQ multiplex PCR; TCRdb's copy has only in-frame clones and lacks some. Here the sample spans 140,000 to 150,000 clones, 70% to 90% being singletons. Source material: peripheral blood. Every receptor here comes from a woman aged 45 to 65 with acute or convalescent COVID-19.

This chain links TRBV28 with TRBJ1-1, with D tentatively TRBD1 (5 bases). V lost 6 bases and J lost 6, with 11 bases in between. Germline lookup yields CDR1 MDHEN and CDR2 SYDVKM. This CDR3 region has 12 residues. The CDR3 DNA sequence: TGTGCCAGCAGCTACGACAGCCCTGAAGCTTTCTTT. It codes for CASSYDSPEAFF.

The rearrangement uses TRBV4-3 and TRBJ1-1, with D perhaps matching TRBD1 (6 bases). V gave up 4 bases and J gave up 2 bases, with 17 bases separating them. The length of the CDR3 is 16 residues. Germline V gene data show CDR1 as LGHNA and CDR2 as YSLEER. CDR3 bases: TGCGCCAGCAGCCGCCTCGGGGCAGGGGTCAACACTGAAGCTTTCTTT. Its protein is CASSRLGAGVNTEAFF.

The CDR3 protein is CASSPVGNQPQHF. For the CDR3, the DNA is TGTGCCAGCAGTCCAGTCGGCAATCAGCCCCAGCATTTT. The chain links TRBV6-2 or TRBV6-3 to TRBJ1-5; D uncertain. Germline V gives CDR1 MNHEY, CDR2 SVGEGT. V was pared by 5 bases and J by 2 bases, with 7 bases between. The CDR3 contains 13 residues.

The genes are TRBV6-1 and TRBJ1-4; possibly TRBD1 for D (5 bases). CDR3 length: 20 amino acids. Germline V gives CDR1 MNHNS, CDR2 SASEGT. V gave up 2 bases and J gave up 7 bases, with 29 bases separating them. The chain's CDR3 is CASSESIWGLGGPGGEKLFF. CDR3 nucleotides: TGTGCCAGCAGTGAATCGATATGGGGCCTTGGGGGTCCGGGGGGTGAAAAACTGTTTTTT.

The J gene is TRBJ2-3, the V gene TRBV12-5, with D possibly TRBD1 on 6 matching bases. The germline CDR1 and CDR2 sequences are LGHNT and FRNRAP. The CDR3 extends over 13 amino acids. V gave up 3 bases and J gave up 5 bases, with 9 bases separating them. The CDR3 nucleotides are TGTGCTAGTGGTTTTGCAGGGGTAGATACGCAGTATTTT. Its translation: CASGFAGVDTQYF.

This chain connects TRBV19 to TRBJ2-5; 9 bases align to TRBD1. Germline-derived CDR1 and CDR2 are LNHDA and SQIVND (reference sequence). The junction had 8 bases not matched to a gene; V was cut back by 5 bases and J by 4 bases. The CDR3 contains 15 residues. CDR3 nucleotide sequence: TGTGCCAGTAGTGTGACAGGGGGAGGTTTAGAGACCCAGTACTTC. This encodes CASSVTGGGLETQYF.

The J gene is TRBJ1-2, the V gene TRBV5-5; D not resolved. This CDR3 is 12 amino acids long. Germline CDR1 SGHKS, CDR2 YYEKEE (reference sequence). Trimming stripped 1 base from V and 3 bases from J, with 4 bases between. CDR3 loop: CASSLTDYGYTF. In DNA form, the CDR3 reads TGTGCCAGCAGCTTGACAGACTATGGCTACACCTTC.

This chain links TRBV3-1 (or the pseudogene TRBV3-2) with TRBJ2-3, with D perhaps TRBD1 (5 bases). Germline V CDR1 and CDR2: LGHDT, YNNKEL (reference sequence). V was pared by 0 bases and J by 4 bases, with 32 bases between. The CDR3 covers 22 residues. In DNA form, the CDR3 reads TGTGCCAGCAGCCAAGATCGTTTGAGTAAACAGGACCCACCACTGTCGGCAGATACGCAGTATTTT. This codes for CASSQDRLSKQDPPLSADTQYF.

The chain couples TRBV3-1 (or the pseudogene TRBV3-2) to TRBJ1-3; D might be TRBD1 (6 bases). Per germline, CDR1 LGHDT and CDR2 YNNKEL (reference sequence). CDR3 length: 16 residues. V was pared by 4 bases and J by 0 bases, with 13 bases between. Written as DNA, the CDR3 is TGTGCCAGCAGCCGGTCCCAGGGGAACTCTGGAAACACCATATATTTT. This codes for CASSRSQGNSGNTIYF.

The V call is TRBV19, the J call TRBJ2-7, with 7 bases aligning to TRBD1. Losses at the gene ends were 6 bases for V and 3 bases for J; bases not matched to a gene: 11. The CDR3 totals 15 residues. Germline CDR1 reads LNHDA; CDR2 reads SQIVND (reference sequence). CDR3 in amino acids: CASSDGTETFYEQYF. The CDR3 nucleotides read TGTGCCAGTAGCGATGGGACAGAGACGTTCTACGAGCAGTACTTC.

The chain carries TRBV7-2 and TRBJ1-1; 7 nucleotides align to TRBD1. The CDR3 covers 14 residues. Trimming at V came to 5 bases and at J to 4 bases, leaving 7 bases not matched to a gene. Germline V lookup: CDR1 SGHTA, CDR2 FQGNSA. This CDR3 is CASSLDRQFTEAFF. Here the CDR3 DNA reads TGTGCCAGCAGCCTGGACAGGCAGTTCACTGAAGCTTTCTTT.

About this clone: At one end the junction does not follow the germline gene, possibly because of a read error. The chain is built from TRBV19 and TRBJ2-1; no reliable D call. Germline V gene data show CDR1 as LNHDA and CDR2 as SQIVND (reference sequence). This CDR3 is built from 11 residues. The CDR3 DNA reads TGTGCCAGTACCGCATTCGAGGAGCGGTTCTTC. The encoded protein is CASTAFEERFF.

This sequence joins TRBV19 and TRBJ1-6; D remains ambiguous. The CDR3 has 15 amino acids. Trimming pared 3 bases from V and 0 bases from J, leaving 6 bases between. Germline V CDR1 and CDR2: LNHDA, SQIVND (reference sequence). CDR3 sequence reads: CASSIGSSYNSPLHF. In nucleotides, the CDR3 is TGTGCCAGTAGTATTGGCTCCTCCTATAATTCACCCCTCCACTTT.

The genes are TRBV5-5 and TRBJ2-1; 10 bases fit TRBD2. The CDR3 consists of 15 residues. Trimming at V came to 4 bases and at J to 2 bases, leaving 3 bases not matched to a gene. Germline CDR1 and CDR2: SGHKS and YYEKEE (reference sequence). DNA of the CDR3: TGTGCCAGCAGCCAGGGACTAGCGCCCTACAATGAGCAGTTCTTC. Amino acids: CASSQGLAPYNEQFF. Based on the CDR3 plus reference TRBV5-5 and TRBJ2-1, the full variable domain is DAGVTQSPTHLIKTRGQQVTLRCSPISGHKSVSWYQQVLGQGPQFIFQYYEKEERGRGNFPDRFSARQFPNYSSELNVNALLLGDSALYLCASSQGLAPYNEQFFGPGTRLTVL.

The chain employs TRBV18 and TRBJ2-7; D remains unclear. CDR1 and CDR2 (germline): KGHSH, LQKENI. V was clipped by 3 bases and J by 6 bases, with 9 bases between them. This CDR3 is built from 12 residues. In DNA form, the CDR3 reads TGTGCCAGCTCACCCTCGTCTCGCGAGCAGTACTTC. This sequence encodes CASSPSSREQYF.

The chain couples TRBV10-3 to TRBJ1-6; maybe TRBD1 (5 bases). The CDR3 contains 14 residues. Trimming left V 6 bases short and J 7 bases short, with 13 bases between. Germline assignment: CDR1 ENHRY and CDR2 SYGVKD. The CDR3 region is CAISIDSLNSPLHF. The CDR3 nucleotides read TGTGCCATCAGCATTGACAGCTTGAATTCACCCCTCCACTTT.

The chain is built from TRBV27 and TRBJ2-2; D is possibly TRBD2 (6 bases). Trimming removed 4 bases at V and 0 bases at J, with 6 bases between. Germline CDR1 is MNHEY and CDR2 is SMNVEV (reference sequence). The CDR3 spans 14 residues. The CDR3 DNA sequence: TGTGCCAGCAGTTCGGGGGCGAACACCGGGGAGCTGTTTTTT. Amino acids: CASSSGANTGELFF.